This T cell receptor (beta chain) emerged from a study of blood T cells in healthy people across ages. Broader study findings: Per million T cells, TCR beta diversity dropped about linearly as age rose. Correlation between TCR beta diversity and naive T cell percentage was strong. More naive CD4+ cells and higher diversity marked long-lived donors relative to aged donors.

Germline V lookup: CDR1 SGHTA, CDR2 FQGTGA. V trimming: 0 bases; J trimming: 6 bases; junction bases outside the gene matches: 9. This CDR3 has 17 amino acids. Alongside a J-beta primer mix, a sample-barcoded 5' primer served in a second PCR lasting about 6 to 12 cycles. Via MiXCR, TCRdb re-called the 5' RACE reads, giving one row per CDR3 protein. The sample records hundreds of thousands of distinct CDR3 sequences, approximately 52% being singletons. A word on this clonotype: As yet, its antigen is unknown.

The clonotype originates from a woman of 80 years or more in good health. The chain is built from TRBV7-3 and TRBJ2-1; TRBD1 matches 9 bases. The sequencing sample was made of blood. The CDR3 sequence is CASSLTLVRDRVNEQFF. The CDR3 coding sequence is TGTGCCAGCAGCTTAACATTGGTTAGGGACAGGGTCAATGAGCAGTTCTTC. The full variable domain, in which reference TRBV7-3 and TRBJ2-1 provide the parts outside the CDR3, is GAGVSQTPSNKVTEKGKYVELRCDPISGHTALYWYRQSLGQGPEFLIYFQGTGAADDSGLPNDRFFAVRPEGSVSTLKIQRTERGDSAVYLCASSLTLVRDRVNEQFFGPGTRLTVL.